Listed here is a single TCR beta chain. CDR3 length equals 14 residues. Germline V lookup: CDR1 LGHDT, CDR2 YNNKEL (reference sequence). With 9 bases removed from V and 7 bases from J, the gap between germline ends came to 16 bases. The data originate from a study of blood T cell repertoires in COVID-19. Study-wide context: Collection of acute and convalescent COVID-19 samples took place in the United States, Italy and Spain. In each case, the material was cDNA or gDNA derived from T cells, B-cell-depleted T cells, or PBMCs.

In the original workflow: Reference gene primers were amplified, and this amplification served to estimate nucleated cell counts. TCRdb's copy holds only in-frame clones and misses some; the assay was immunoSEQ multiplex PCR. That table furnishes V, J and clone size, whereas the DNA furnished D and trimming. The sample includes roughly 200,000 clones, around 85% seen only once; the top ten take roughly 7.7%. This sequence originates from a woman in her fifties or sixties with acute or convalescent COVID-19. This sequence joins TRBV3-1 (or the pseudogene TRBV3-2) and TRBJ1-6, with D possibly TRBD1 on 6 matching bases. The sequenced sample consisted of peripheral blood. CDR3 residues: CASNRAVENSPLHF. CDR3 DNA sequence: TGTGCCAGTAACAGGGCGGTAGAGAATTCACCCCTCCACTTT.